This section outlines one T cell receptor (beta chain) sequence together with its context. Its antigen remains unidentified. The germline V gene has CDR1 LNHDA and CDR2 SQIVND (reference sequence). V lost 10 bases and J lost 8; bases outside the gene matches: 7. The CDR3 runs 12 residues. All patients picked for sequencing had shown, by flow cytometry, an expansion of CD8+CD57+ cells. Acquired aplastic anemia of severe grade affected all patients. Profiling of TCR beta VDJ combinations and CDR3 sequences used genomic DNA as template. A single record per CDR3 protein comes from TCRdb applying MiXCR to the reads. Of roughly 500,000 distinct CDR3 sequences in the sample, more than 25% are singletons; the top ten hold less than 0.85%. The source of the sample is a study of CD8+CD57+ T cells in acquired aplastic anemia. Overall study: Across the sorted CD4+ and CD8+ cells, DNA amounts averaged 3.2 ug.

Study-wide findings and caveats: Patients and controls shared just under 30 CD8+ CDR3 sequences, highly expressed in patients. The CD8+ Simpson's diversity of patients and controls was not significantly different.

V usage is TRBV19 and J usage is TRBJ1-2; 10 bases are shared with TRBD1. This receptor was obtained from a human donor with aplastic anemia. The sample consisted of sorted CD4+, CD8+, or CD8+CD57+ T cells (not recorded which) from PBMCs. This chain's CDR3 is CAIWTGGQGYTF. The CDR3 nucleotides read TGTGCCATTTGGACAGGGGGTCAAGGCTACACCTTC.